This TCR beta chain was found in a study of blood T cell repertoires in COVID-19. Original processing notes: Counts of nucleated cells, estimated from reference gene primer amplification, were obtained. TCRdb's copy holds only in-frame clones and misses some; the assay was immunoSEQ multiplex PCR. The DNA was the basis for D and trimming; V, J and clone size are from that table. In the table there are some 290,000 clones, roughly 90% of which are singletons. Across over 20 US areas, participants ranged in age from roughly 18 to 95 years. Trimming left V 5 bases short and J 4 bases short, with 17 bases between. The CDR3 has 15 residues. From germline, CDR1 is SGHTA and CDR2 FQGTGA. This clone was detected only once.

The source is a woman aged 25-40 years who had been exposed to COVID-19. Sequencing was carried out using PBMCs or T cells enriched from blood (not recorded which). The rearrangement joins TRBV7-3 to TRBJ1-1; possible D gene TRBD1, 5 bases. The DNA for the CDR3 is TGTGCCAGCAGCACTCAGGGAGGAGGGACCACTGAAGCTTTCTTT. This gives the protein CASSTQGGGTTEAFF.